This T cell receptor beta chain was retrieved from a study of blood T cell repertoires in COVID-19. Background on the study: Acute and convalescent COVID-19 specimens originated in the United States, Italy and Spain.

Sequenced by immunoSEQ multiplex PCR; TCRdb stores in-frame clones only, minus some. The table shows about 58,000 clones, with about 78% occurring only once. This clone was observed a few times. This TCR derives from a human donor in a cohort sampled during active COVID-19. Sequencing used peripheral blood.

CDR3 in amino acids: CASSVSGNYGYTF. CDR3 sequence (DNA): TGTGCCAGCAGCGTCTCCGGTAACTATGGCTACACCTTC. This chain links TRBV9 with TRBJ1-2; D is uncertain. From germline, CDR1 is SGDLS and CDR2 YYNGEE. Trimming shortened V by 2 bases and J by 1 base, and 6 bases separated the two germline ends. The CDR3 covers 13 residues. The whole variable domain, remainder taken from reference TRBV9 and TRBJ1-2, is DSGVTQTPKHLITATGQRVTLRCSPRSGDLSVYWYQQSLDQGLQFLIQYYNGEERAKGNILERFSAQQFPDLHSELNLSSLELGDSALYFCASSVSGNYGYTFGSGTRLTVV.